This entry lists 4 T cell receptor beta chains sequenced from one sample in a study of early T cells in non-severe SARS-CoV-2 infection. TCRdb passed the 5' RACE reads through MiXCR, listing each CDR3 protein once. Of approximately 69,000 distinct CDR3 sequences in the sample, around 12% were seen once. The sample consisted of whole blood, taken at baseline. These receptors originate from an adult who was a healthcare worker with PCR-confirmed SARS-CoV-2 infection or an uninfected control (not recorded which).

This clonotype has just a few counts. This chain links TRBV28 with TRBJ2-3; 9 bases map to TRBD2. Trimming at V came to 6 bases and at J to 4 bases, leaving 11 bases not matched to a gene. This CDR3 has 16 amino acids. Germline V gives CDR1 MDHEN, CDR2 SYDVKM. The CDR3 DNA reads TGTGCCAGCAGCCTCGCCTCCGGGACTAGCCCAGATACGCAGTATTTT. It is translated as CASSLASGTSPDTQYF.

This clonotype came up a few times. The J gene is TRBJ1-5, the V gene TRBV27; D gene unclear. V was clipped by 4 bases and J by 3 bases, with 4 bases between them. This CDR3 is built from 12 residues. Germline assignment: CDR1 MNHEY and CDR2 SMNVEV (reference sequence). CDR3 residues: CASSSHNQPQHF. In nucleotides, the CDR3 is TGTGCCAGCAGTTCCCACAATCAGCCCCAGCATTTT.

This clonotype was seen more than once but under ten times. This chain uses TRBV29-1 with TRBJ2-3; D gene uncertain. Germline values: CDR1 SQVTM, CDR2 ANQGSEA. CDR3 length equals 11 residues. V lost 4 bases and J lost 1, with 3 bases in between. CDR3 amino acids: CSVGRTDTQYF. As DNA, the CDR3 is TGCAGCGTTGGCCGCACAGATACGCAGTATTTT.

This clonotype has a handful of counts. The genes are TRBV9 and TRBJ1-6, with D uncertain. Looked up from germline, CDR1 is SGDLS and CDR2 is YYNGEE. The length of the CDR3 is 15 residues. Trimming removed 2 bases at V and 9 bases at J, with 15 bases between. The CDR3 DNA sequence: TGTGCCAGCAGCGTCACATCCGCGAAAATTTCACCCCTCCACTTT. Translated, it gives CASSVTSAKISPLHF.